The 15 T cell receptor beta chains presented below share a single source sample, sequenced in a study of blood T cells in healthy people across ages. A second PCR, run for roughly 6 to 11 cycles, used a sample-barcoded 5' primer plus a J-beta primer mix. TCRdb redid the calling of the 5' RACE reads with MiXCR, one entry per CDR3 protein. The profile covers around 650,000 distinct CDR3 sequences, with around 32% appearing a single time and approximately 15% taken by the ten largest. Sequenced input: blood. These receptors all stem from a woman older than 75 in good health.

This clonotype was detected many times. The chain employs TRBV7-3 and TRBJ2-3; 12 bases align to TRBD1. CDR1 is SGHTA and CDR2 is FQGTGA in the germline V gene. The CDR3 runs 16 residues. The junction had 6 bases not matched to a gene; V was cut back by 2 bases and J by 6 bases. The CDR3 region is CASSLGGQGAGDTQYF. The CDR3 DNA reads as TGTGCCAGCAGCTTAGGGGGACAGGGGGCTGGTGATACGCAGTATTTT.

Many counts were recorded for this clonotype. The chain links TRBV5-1 to TRBJ1-2, with D possibly matching TRBD1 (6 bases). V was pared by 5 bases and J by 2 bases, with 16 bases between. The CDR3 is 15 residues long. Germline CDR1 is SGHRS and CDR2 is YFSETQ. For the CDR3, the DNA is TGCGCCAGCAGGAGGGGGTTCGGGGTCAACTATGGCTACACCTTC. Translated, it gives CASRRGFGVNYGYTF.

This clonotype appeared many times. The chain uses TRBV7-6 and TRBJ2-1, with 13 nucleotides matching TRBD2. Germline V gives CDR1 SGHVS, CDR2 FNYEAQ. J lost 14 bases, V lost 5 bases, and 9 bases had no gene match. The CDR3 loop spans 14 amino acids. In DNA form, the CDR3 reads TGTGCCAGCAGCCCAGCCGGGACTAGCGGGGAAAAGTTCTTC. It encodes CASSPAGTSGEKFF.

This clonotype was picked up many times. The chain couples TRBV29-1 to TRBJ2-1; 9 nucleotides agree with TRBD2. This CDR3 is built from 15 residues. Trimming took 7 bases from V and 5 from J; bases not matched to a gene: 12. In germline, CDR1 is SQVTM, CDR2 ANQGSEA. The chain's CDR3 is CSALIAGARHNEQFF. CDR3 sequence (DNA): TGCAGCGCCCTGATAGCGGGGGCCCGGCACAATGAGCAGTTCTTC.

The chain's CDR3 is CSARGGEPYEQYF. The CDR3 DNA reads as TGCAGTGCTAGAGGAGGGGAACCCTACGAGCAGTACTTC. The rearrangement uses TRBV20-1 and TRBJ2-7; perhaps D is TRBD1 or TRBD2 (5 bases each). The germline V gene has CDR1 DFQATT and CDR2 SNEGSKA (reference sequence). Trimming stripped 1 base from V and 2 bases from J, with 9 bases between. The length of the CDR3 is 13 residues.

This clonotype was recorded a few times. The chain carries TRBV4-2 and TRBJ2-6; a weak D match, TRBD1 (5 bases). Germline lookup yields CDR1 LGHNA and CDR2 YNFKEQ. The ends were cut back, 3 bases at V and 1 base at J, with 16 bases in the middle. The CDR3 contains 18 residues. The DNA for the CDR3 is TGTGCCAGCAGCCAGTGGCGGACATCGATTTCTGGGGCCAACGTCCTGACTTTC. Its translation is CASSQWRTSISGANVLTF.

This clonotype was seen ten or more times. The V call is TRBV7-6, the J call TRBJ2-3; 10 positions match TRBD2. J gave up 0 bases and V 2 bases, and 8 bases lay outside the gene matches. CDR1 and CDR2 (germline): SGHVS, FNYEAQ. The CDR3 runs to 18 residues. CDR3 nucleotide sequence: TGTGCCAGCAGCTTATCTAGCGGGGGAGATATTAGCACAGATACGCAGTATTTT. Its translation is CASSLSSGGDISTDTQYF.

This clonotype was picked up many times. This rearrangement joins TRBV29-1 to TRBJ2-7; 7 bases match TRBD1. The CDR3 has 12 amino acids. The germline CDR1 and CDR2 sequences are SQVTM and ANQGSEA. V was pared by 6 bases and J by 1 base, with 3 bases of the junction left unmatched. CDR3 protein: CSVEQGSYEQYF. The CDR3 region has the DNA TGCAGCGTAGAACAGGGGTCCTACGAGCAGTACTTC.

The chain couples TRBV7-2 to TRBJ1-4; D gene ambiguous. Deletions cut 2 bases from V and 8 bases from J, with 18 bases between. CDR1 is SGHTA and CDR2 is FQGNSA in the germline V gene. The CDR3 contains 16 residues. The CDR3, as DNA: TGTGCCAGCAGCTTATTCCCCCCGGCCTCTGGGGAAAAACTGTTTTTT. Translating it yields CASSLFPPASGEKLFF.

This clonotype was picked up a small number of times. The V and J genes are TRBV7-2 and TRBJ1-4, with 9 nucleotides matching TRBD1. This CDR3 has 16 amino acids. Germline V gene sequence: CDR1 SGHTA, CDR2 FQGNSA. The ends lost 4 bases at V and 7 bases at J; junction bases unmatched: 10. CDR3 sequence reads: CASSSSTGGGSEKLFF. In DNA form, the CDR3 reads TGTGCCAGCAGCTCTTCCACAGGGGGCGGGAGTGAAAAACTGTTTTTT.

V gene TRBV6-2 or TRBV6-3 combines with J gene TRBJ1-1; D might be TRBD1 (6 bases). Per germline, CDR1 MNHEY and CDR2 SVGEGT. V was cut by 5 bases and J by 4 bases, with 20 bases left in between. This CDR3 comprises 16 residues. CDR3 protein: CASSGLDRLTLTEAFF. DNA for the CDR3: TGTGCCAGCAGTGGGCTCGACAGGCTTACCCTCACTGAAGCTTTCTTT.

This clonotype was seen a few times. V gene TRBV10-3 combines with J gene TRBJ2-3; D call uncertain. V was pared by 4 bases and J by 2 bases, with 10 bases between. Germline-derived CDR1 and CDR2 are ENHRY and SYGVKD. The CDR3 has 14 amino acids. CDR3 nucleotide sequence: TGTGCCATCAGTGGGAGAACTACCACAGATACGCAGTATTTT. As protein: CAISGRTTTDTQYF.

The chain links TRBV9 to TRBJ2-5; perhaps TRBD1 as D (6 bases). V was trimmed by 3 bases and J by 2 bases, leaving 17 bases between them. Germline loops: CDR1 SGDLS, CDR2 YYNGEE. This CDR3 is 16 amino acids long. The CDR3 DNA sequence: TGTGCCAGCAGCGCTTCCCCCGGGACAACGCAAGAGACCCAGTACTTC. This encodes CASSASPGTTQETQYF.

The chain links TRBV25-1 to TRBJ2-7; D is perhaps TRBD1 (7 bases). Trimming took 2 bases from V and 4 from J, leaving 15 bases between them. The germline CDR1 and CDR2 sequences are MGHDK and SYGVNS. The CDR3 runs to 15 residues. The CDR3: CASSERTGGFYEQYF. The CDR3 bases are TGTGCCAGCAGTGAACGGACAGGAGGGTTTTACGAGCAGTACTTC.

This clonotype has just a few counts. The chain is built from TRBV10-3 and TRBJ2-1; D is ambiguous. V lost 3 bases and J lost 6, with 12 bases in between. Germline V gene lookup returns CDR1 ENHRY and CDR2 SYGVKD. CDR3 length: 14 residues. For the CDR3, the DNA is TGTGCCATCAGTGACTTAGGATCGGGCAATGAGCAGTTCTTC. Amino acids: CAISDLGSGNEQFF.